This is a list of T cell receptor beta chains from one sample in a study of T cells in Graves' hyperthyroidism and ophthalmopathy. MiXCR, run by TCRdb on the multiplex PCR reads, gives a single entry per CDR3 protein. This sample has approximately 590,000 distinct CDR3 sequences, with around 45% found just once. What was sequenced was peripheral blood or thyroid tissue (not recorded which). The source is a woman under 30 with Graves' hyperthyroidism. The CDR3 runs from the conserved cysteine through the conserved F or W.

>TRBV5-1|TRBJ1-1
CASSLHLTAEAFF
>TRBV9|TRBJ2-3
CASSMGLAYQGTQYF
>TRBV20-1|TRBJ2-7
CSARDVRHSYEQYF
>TRBV24-1|TRBJ1-5
CATAREGQPQHF
>TRBV2|TRBJ2-7
CASSYSQKRTYEQYF
>TRBV29-1|TRBJ2-7
CSVELTTDSSYEQYF
>TRBV12-5|TRBJ2-5
CASGGDPGQQQETQYF
>TRBV7-6|TRBJ2-7
CASSFGYPQGLRDGYEQYF
>TRBV12-3/TRBV12-4|TRBJ1-2
CASSFVGTEYGYTF
>TRBV29-1|TRBJ1-2
CSVEGGIYGYTF
>TRBV5-1|TRBJ1-1
CASSLKGGLERTEAFF
>TRBV2|TRBJ1-1
CASRPKGQNTEAFF
>TRBV29-1|TRBJ2-7
CSALDFYEQYF
>TRBV9|TRBJ1-2
CASSFGQGEWNGYTF
>TRBV29-1|TRBJ2-5
CSVATLAGPGRETQYF
>TRBV7-9|TRBJ2-7
CASSHPSVTYEQYF
>TRBV7-9|TRBJ1-2
CASSHGGSGGYTF
>TRBV2|TRBJ2-5
CASSPLVGPETQYF
>TRBV7-2|TRBJ2-2
CASSFRPVEELFF
>TRBV19|TRBJ1-1
CAWKWQLMTEAFF
>TRBV24-1|TRBJ2-6
CATSGTGPSSGANVLTF
>TRBV7-4|TRBJ2-5
CASSRLGRAMETQYF
>TRBV7-8|TRBJ2-7
CASSPGRDTAYEQYF
>TRBV12-3/TRBV12-4|TRBJ1-2
CASRSPGFYGYTF
>TRBV25-1|TRBJ1-2
CASSYSYPRVQGGYTF
>TRBV10-3|TRBJ2-5
CASSYSPGLQETQYF
>TRBV2|TRBJ2-7
CASIGTTLGIYEQYF
>TRBV25-1|TRBJ1-4
CASSVGKYGSNEKLFF
>TRBV7-9|TRBJ1-1
CASSRGEGDTEAFF
>TRBV7-2|TRBJ1-3
CASSQRRLQDSGNTIYF
>TRBV10-3|TRBJ1-2
CASSYAETDGYTF
>TRBV24-1|TRBJ2-5
CATSTGATGETQYF
>TRBV7-9|TRBJ2-5
CASSKTGGNKGETQYF
>TRBV6-5|TRBJ1-1
CASSYLRHGEAFF
>TRBV29-1|TRBJ2-7
CSVEGGGVTYEQYF
>TRBV2|TRBJ2-6
CASRNRDRGTGANVLTF
>TRBV19|TRBJ2-2
CASSRDREGTGELFF
>TRBV5-8|TRBJ2-7
CASSLPGLGYEQYF
>TRBV29-1|TRBJ1-2
CSVRAAANLNYGYTF
>TRBV7-2|TRBJ1-5
CASSLMGEGGQPQHF
>TRBV7-9|TRBJ2-2
CASSRDRFGGELFF
>TRBV7-2|TRBJ2-5
CASSSTLAPETSQYF
>TRBV15|TRBJ1-6
CATSRDGNNSPLHF
>TRBV10-3|TRBJ1-1
CAISERTEAFF
>TRBV2|TRBJ1-5
CASSPARRPPQHF
>TRBV7-9|TRBJ2-5
CASSSWEPTQYF
>TRBV2|TRBJ2-5
CAISESDQPQYF
>TRBV7-2|TRBJ2-5
CASSLRGATQYF
>TRBV5-1|TRBJ2-7
CASAAASGIYEQYF
>TRBV7-2|TRBJ1-2
CASSQAQGSFNYGYTF
>TRBV15|TRBJ2-7
CATSPRTAYEQYF
>TRBV10-3|TRBJ1-1
CAIKSGERGTEAFF
>TRBV7-2|TRBJ2-3
CASSITSDTQYF
>TRBV7-9|TRBJ1-2
CASSVGQGITYGYTF
>TRBV7-8|TRBJ2-7
CASSPRPGEIYEQYF
>TRBV6-5|TRBJ2-5
CASSYGDRGYRETQYF
>TRBV2|TRBJ2-6
CASSGQGDTDGSGANVLTF
>TRBV9|TRBJ2-2
CAGSSGIGELFF
>TRBV2|TRBJ2-2
CASGGGELFF